Each of the 4 T cell receptor beta chains below was sequenced from the same sample in a study of Ad26.COV2.S vaccination and SARS-CoV-2 variants. Data came from immunoSEQ multiplex PCR; TCRdb stores just in-frame clones and leaves some out. This table has about 350,000 clones, under 95% appearing once. Material: peripheral blood, obtained after recovery from COVID-19. These receptors came from a human donor who had recovered from COVID-19.

This chain connects TRBV15 to TRBJ2-1; D ambiguous. The ends were cut back, 0 bases at V and 8 bases at J, with 14 bases in the middle. This CDR3 contains 15 residues. CDR1 LNHNV and CDR2 YYDKDF come from the germline V gene (reference sequence). CDR3 protein: CATSRDPGTRDEQFF. The CDR3 DNA reads as TGTGCCACCAGCAGAGATCCCGGAACCCGGGATGAGCAGTTCTTC.

The CDR3 DNA sequence: TGTGCCACCAGTGAATCCCCCGGGACAGAGTACACCGGGGAGCTGTTTTTT. It specifies CATSESPGTEYTGELFF. The rearrangement joins TRBV24-1 to TRBJ2-2; 7 bases line up with TRBD1. The CDR3 runs 17 residues. Trimming cost V 4 bases and J 3 bases; bases outside gene matches: 10. In germline, CDR1 is KGHDR, CDR2 SFDVKD.

The chain recombines TRBV9 with TRBJ2-1; tentatively, D is TRBD1 or TRBD2 (5 bases each). Germline V gene lookup returns CDR1 SGDLS and CDR2 YYNGEE. The CDR3 consists of 13 residues. The ends were cut back, 3 bases at V and 4 bases at J, with 8 bases in the middle. The DNA of the CDR3 is TGTGCCAGCAGCGGAGGGGCTTACAATGAGCAGTTCTTC. As protein: CASSGGAYNEQFF.

The chain has TRBV5-8 and TRBJ1-5; D not certain. This CDR3 region has 15 residues. The germline CDR1 and CDR2 sequences are SGHTS and YDEGEE. Trimming took 0 bases from V and 0 from J, leaving 7 bases between them. The CDR3 is CASSLGGNSNQPQHF. The CDR3 bases are TGTGCCAGCAGCTTGGGGGGAAATAGCAATCAGCCCCAGCATTTT.